This T cell receptor (beta chain) was sequenced in a study of blood T cells in healthy people across ages. Combining a sample-barcoded 5' primer with a J-beta primer mix, a second PCR ran for roughly 7 to 12 cycles. TCRdb reprocessed the 5' RACE reads with MiXCR, giving one entry per CDR3 protein. The data show approximately 1,100,000 distinct CDR3 sequences, with roughly 45% seen just once and about 20% held by the top ten. This clonotype was observed a single time. Germline CDR1 is MNHNS and CDR2 is SASEGT. The CDR3 is made up of 14 amino acids. Trimming pared 7 bases from V and 3 bases from J, leaving 14 bases between.

The sequence came from a woman aged 55-75 years in good health. The material sequenced was blood. The J gene is TRBJ2-3, the V gene TRBV6-1, with D hard to call. The CDR3 spells CASMESVMTDTQYF. The DNA of the CDR3 is TGTGCCAGCATGGAAAGCGTTATGACAGATACGCAGTATTTT.